The present T cell receptor beta chain was sequenced within a study of a mutant IDH1 vaccine in newly diagnosed glioma. Overall study findings and caveats: Top peripheral T cell clonotype shifts appeared unrelated to pseudoprogression.

Specified time point: baseline, week 1 (first vaccination visit). The treatment was: pre-vaccination baseline after standard-of-care therapy. The donors had new WHO grade 3 or 4 astrocytomas; these were IDH1-mutant and ATRX-lost. Germline loops: CDR1 PRHDT, CDR2 FYEKMQ (reference sequence). Trimming removed 2 bases from V and 4 bases from J; junction bases left unmatched: 11. The CDR3 spans 18 residues. Using immunoSEQ multiplex PCR, the repertoire was profiled, and TCRdb retains in-frame clones only, with some absent. The sample includes 23,000 or so clones, roughly 93% seen only once; the top ten take roughly 1.1%. Concerning this clone: Its antigen is unknown.

The clonotype comes from a middle-aged man with glioma. V and J are TRBV13 and TRBJ2-3; 11 nucleotides match TRBD2. The sample here was PBMCs, taken from a glioma patient treated with radiotherapy, temozolomide or both. The chain's CDR3 is CASSLKRLAGSGADTQYF. The CDR3, as DNA: TGTGCCAGCAGCTTAAAGAGACTAGCGGGGTCGGGGGCAGATACGCAGTATTTT.